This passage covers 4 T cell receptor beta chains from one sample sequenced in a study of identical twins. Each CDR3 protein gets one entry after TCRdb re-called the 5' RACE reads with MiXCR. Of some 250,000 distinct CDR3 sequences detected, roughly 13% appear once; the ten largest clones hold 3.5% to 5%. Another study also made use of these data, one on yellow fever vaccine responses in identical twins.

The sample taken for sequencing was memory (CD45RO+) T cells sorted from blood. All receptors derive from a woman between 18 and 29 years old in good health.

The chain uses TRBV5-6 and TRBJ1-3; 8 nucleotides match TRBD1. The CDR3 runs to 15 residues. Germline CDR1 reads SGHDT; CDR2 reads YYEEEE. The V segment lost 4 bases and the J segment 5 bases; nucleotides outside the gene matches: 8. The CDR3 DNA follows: TGTGCCAGCAGCCTTTGGACAGGGAAAAGAAACACCATATATTTT. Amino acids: CASSLWTGKRNTIYF.

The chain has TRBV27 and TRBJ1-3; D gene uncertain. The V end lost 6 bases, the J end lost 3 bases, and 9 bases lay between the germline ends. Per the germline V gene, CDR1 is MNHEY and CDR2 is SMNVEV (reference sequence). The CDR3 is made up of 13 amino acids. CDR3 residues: CASRGYLGNTIYF. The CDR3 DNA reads TGTGCCAGCAGGGGATATCTTGGAAACACCATATATTTT.

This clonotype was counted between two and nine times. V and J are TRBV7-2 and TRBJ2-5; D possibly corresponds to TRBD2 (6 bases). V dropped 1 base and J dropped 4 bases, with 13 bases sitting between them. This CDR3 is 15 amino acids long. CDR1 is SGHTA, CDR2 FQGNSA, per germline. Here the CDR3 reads CASSLVAGSGETQYF. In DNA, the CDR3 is TGTGCCAGCAGCTTAGTCGCGGGGTCCGGAGAGACCCAGTACTTC. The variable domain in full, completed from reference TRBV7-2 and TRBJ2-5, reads GAGVSQSPSNKVTEKGKDVELRCDPISGHTALYWYRQSLGQGLEFLIYFQGNSAPDKSGLPSDRFSAERTGGSVSTLTIQRTQQEDSAVYLCASSLVAGSGETQYFGPGTRLLVL.

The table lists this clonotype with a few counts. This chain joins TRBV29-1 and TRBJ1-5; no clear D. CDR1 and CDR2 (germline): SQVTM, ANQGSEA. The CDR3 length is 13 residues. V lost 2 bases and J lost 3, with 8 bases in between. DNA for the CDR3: TGCAGCGTTGAACTTGGTGTCAATCAGCCCCAGCATTTT. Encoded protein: CSVELGVNQPQHF.